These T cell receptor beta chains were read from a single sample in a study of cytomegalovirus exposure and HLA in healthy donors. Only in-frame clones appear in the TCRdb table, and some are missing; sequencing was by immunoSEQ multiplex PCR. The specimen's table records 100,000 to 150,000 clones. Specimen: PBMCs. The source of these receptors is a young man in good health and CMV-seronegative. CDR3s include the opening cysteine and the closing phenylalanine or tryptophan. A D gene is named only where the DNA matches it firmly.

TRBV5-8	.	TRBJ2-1	CASSLLSGARNEQFF	TGTGCCAGCAGCTTGTTGAGTGGGGCGCGGAATGAGCAGTTCTTC
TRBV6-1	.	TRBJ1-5	CASSEGPLSAYSNQPQHF	TGTGCCAGCAGTGAGGGCCCCCTTTCCGCCTATAGCAATCAGCCCCAGCATTTT
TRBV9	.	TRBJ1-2	CASSSGEGNRYGYTF	TGTGCCAGCAGCTCCGGGGAGGGCAATAGGTATGGCTACACCTTC
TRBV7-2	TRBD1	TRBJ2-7	CASRRNHRGSGAYEQYF	TGTGCCAGCAGACGTAACCACAGGGGGTCAGGAGCCTACGAGCAGTACTTC
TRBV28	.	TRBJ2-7	CASNAGSYEQYF	TGTGCCAGCAACGCAGGCTCCTACGAGCAGTACTTC
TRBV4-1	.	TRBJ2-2	CASSQVSANTGELFF	TGCGCCAGCAGCCAAGTTTCCGCGAACACCGGGGAGCTGTTTTTT
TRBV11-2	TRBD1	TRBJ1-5	CALGGVGQGFLSNQPQHF	TGTGCGCTCGGGGGTGTGGGACAGGGGTTCCTTAGCAATCAGCCCCAGCATTTT
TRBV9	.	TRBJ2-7	CASSSGGTYEQYF	TGTGCCAGCAGCTCAGGGGGGACCTACGAGCAGTACTTC
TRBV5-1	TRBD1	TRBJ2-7	CASSFRTGQSPYEQYF	TGCGCCAGCAGCTTCCGGACAGGCCAATCCCCTTACGAGCAGTACTTC
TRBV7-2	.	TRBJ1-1	CASSSPWSEGAFF	TGTGCCAGCAGCTCTCCTTGGTCCGAGGGAGCTTTCTTT
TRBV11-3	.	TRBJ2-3	CASSLARPPQNSDTQYF	TGTGCCAGCAGCTTAGCCCGCCCACCACAGAACTCAGATACGCAGTATTTT
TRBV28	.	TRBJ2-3	CASRSDPDTQYF	TGTGCCAGCAGGAGCGATCCAGATACGCAGTATTTT
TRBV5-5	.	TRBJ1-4	CASSSGAANEKLFF	TGTGCCAGCAGCTCAGGGGCGGCTAATGAAAAACTGTTTTTT
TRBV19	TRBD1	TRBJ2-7	CASSIAWDSPYEQYF	TGTGCCAGTAGTATAGCATGGGACAGCCCCTACGAGCAGTACTTC
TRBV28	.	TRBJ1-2	CASEGVIGYTF	TGTGCCAGCGAGGGGGTTATTGGCTACACCTTC
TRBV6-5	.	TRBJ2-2	CASRGLSGELFF	TGTGCCAGCCGGGGGTTGTCCGGGGAGCTGTTTTTT
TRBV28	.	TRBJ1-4	CASSQNQVTFSNEKLFF	TGTGCCAGCAGCCAAAACCAGGTGACCTTCTCTAATGAAAAACTGTTTTTT
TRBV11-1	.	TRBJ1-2	CASSLSAGMDGYTF	TGTGCCAGCAGCTTAAGTGCAGGGATGGATGGCTACACCTTC